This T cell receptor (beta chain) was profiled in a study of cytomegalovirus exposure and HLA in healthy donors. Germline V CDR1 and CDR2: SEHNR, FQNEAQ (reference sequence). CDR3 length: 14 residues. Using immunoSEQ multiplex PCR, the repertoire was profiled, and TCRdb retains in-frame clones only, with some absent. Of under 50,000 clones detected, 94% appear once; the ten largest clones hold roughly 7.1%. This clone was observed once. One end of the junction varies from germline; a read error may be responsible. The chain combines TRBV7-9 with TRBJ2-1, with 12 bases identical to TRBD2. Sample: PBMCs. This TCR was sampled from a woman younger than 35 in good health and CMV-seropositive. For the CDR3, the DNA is TGTGCCAGCAGCCTAGCGGGAGGGCTCGATGAGCAGTTCTTC. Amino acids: CASSLAGGLDEQFF.